This T cell receptor (beta chain) stems from a study of technical replicates of blood from a handful of donors. This clone was detected only once. The length of the CDR3 is 13 residues. The V gene lost 6 bases and the J gene lost 8 bases, with 16 bases spanning the gap. Germline V gene lookup returns CDR1 SGHTA and CDR2 FQGNSA. Profiled with immunoSEQ multiplex PCR; TCRdb holds only in-frame clones, not every one. The sample lists roughly 80,000 clones, around nine tenths occurring once. The source material was T cells isolated from PBMCs. The rearrangement uses TRBV7-2 and TRBJ1-2; D gene uncertain. This clonotype originated in a human donor in good health. CDR3 sequence reads: CASRIGSSMGYTF. The CDR3 DNA reads TGTGCCAGCAGAATAGGGAGTTCTATGGGCTACACCTTC.